This TCR beta chain was documented in a study of Ad26.COV2.S vaccination and SARS-CoV-2 variants. Assay: immunoSEQ multiplex PCR; the TCRdb copy retains only in-frame clones and omits some. The sample includes 300,000 to 350,000 clones, roughly 90% of them seen just once. Specified treatment: about 20 received Ad26.COV2.S at low or high dose, single or two shots; about 5 received placebo; per-sample allocation not given. Collection of samples fell on day 63 after the first vaccine or placebo injection. Germline lookup yields CDR1 SGHTA and CDR2 FQGNSA. The V gene lost 5 bases and the J gene lost 6 bases, with 20 bases spanning the gap. This CDR3 has 16 residues.

The chain employs TRBV7-2 and TRBJ2-1; tentatively, D is TRBD2 (7 bases). This clonotype originated in a person between 18 and 60 years old who received the Ad26.COV2.S COVID-19 vaccine or a placebo. The sample here was peripheral blood, taken in a trial of Ad26.COV2.S vaccine versus placebo. This chain's CDR3 is CASSPHRGGATNEQFF. The CDR3 DNA follows: TGTGCCAGCAGCCCCCATAGAGGGGGGGCCACCAATGAGCAGTTCTTC.